This is a list of T cell receptor beta chains from one sample in a study of blood T cell repertoires in COVID-19. The protocol was immunoSEQ multiplex PCR, while the TCRdb copy is restricted to in-frame clones and leaves out a portion. The profile covers approximately 240,000 clones, with around 82% appearing a single time and 4.9% taken by the ten largest. Sequencing input: peripheral blood. The source is a woman aged 80 or older with active or convalescent COVID-19. The CDR3 runs from the conserved cysteine through the conserved F or W. Fields, in order: CDR3 protein, CDR3 DNA, V gene, J gene, clone size, CDR3 length, D gene. D genes are given only for firm matches. Some rows have no size entry. The others give once, few or many, or a class for an expanded clone.

CDR3: CASSPMIAGQETQYF
DNA: TGCGCCAGCAGCCCGATGATAGCGGGACAAGAGACCCAGTACTTC
V: TRBV5-1
J: TRBJ2-5
size: once
length: 15
D: TRBD2

CDR3: CASSLAGFVGYTF
DNA: TGCGCCAGCAGCTTGGCCGGGTTCGTTGGCTACACCTTC
V: TRBV5-1
J: TRBJ1-2
size: .
length: 13
D: .

CDR3: CATSDGNSPLHF
DNA: TGTGCCACCAGTGACGGTAATTCACCCCTCCACTTT
V: TRBV24-1
J: TRBJ1-6
size: .
length: 12
D: .

CDR3: CASSLSGRSNTGELFF
DNA: TGTGCCAGCAGCCTTAGCGGGAGGTCGAACACCGGGGAGCTGTTTTTT
V: TRBV3-1/TRBV3-2
J: TRBJ2-2
size: .
length: 16
D: TRBD2

CDR3: CASSQADSSDDTGELFF
DNA: TGTGCCAGCAGCCAAGCCGATAGTAGCGATGACACCGGGGAGCTGTTTTTT
V: TRBV4-2
J: TRBJ2-2
size: .
length: 17
D: .

CDR3: CASSFWTGATYEQYF
DNA: TGCGCCAGCAGCTTCTGGACAGGGGCGACCTACGAGCAGTACTTC
V: TRBV5-1
J: TRBJ2-7
size: .
length: 15
D: TRBD1

CDR3: CATSRDLGSGTGELFF
DNA: TGTGCCACCAGCAGAGATTTGGGGAGTGGGACCGGGGAGCTGTTTTTT
V: TRBV15
J: TRBJ2-2
size: .
length: 16
D: .

CDR3: CATSESNSNQPQHF
DNA: TGTGCCACCAGTGAATCTAATAGCAATCAGCCCCAGCATTTT
V: TRBV24-1
J: TRBJ1-5
size: once
length: 14
D: .

CDR3: CASSIGGRVAPGELFF
DNA: TGTGCCAGTAGTATAGGTGGCAGGGTTGCACCCGGGGAGCTGTTTTTT
V: TRBV19
J: TRBJ2-2
size: .
length: 16
D: .

CDR3: CASSDRGGNSPLHF
DNA: TGTGCCAGCAGTGACCGGGGTGGGAATTCACCCCTCCACTTT
V: TRBV6-4
J: TRBJ1-6
size: .
length: 14
D: .

CDR3: CASSWLAAGELFF
DNA: TGTGCCAGCAGCTGGCTAGCGGCCGGGGAGCTGTTTTTT
V: TRBV5-4
J: TRBJ2-2
size: .
length: 13
D: TRBD2

CDR3: CASSTDNNYGYTF
DNA: TGTGCCAGCAGCACGGACAACAACTATGGCTACACCTTC
V: TRBV7-2
J: TRBJ1-2
size: .
length: 13
D: .

CDR3: CAISDGGYSSYEQYF
DNA: TGTGCCATCAGTGACGGTGGCTACAGCTCCTACGAGCAGTACTTC
V: TRBV10-3
J: TRBJ2-7
size: .
length: 15
D: .

CDR3: CASSSTSGVTGELFF
DNA: TGTGCCAGCAGTTCGACTAGCGGGGTCACCGGGGAGCTGTTTTTT
V: TRBV27
J: TRBJ2-2
size: .
length: 15
D: TRBD2

CDR3: CASSLEAGTYTGELFF
DNA: TGCGCCAGCAGCTTGGAGGCAGGGACTTACACCGGGGAGCTGTTTTTT
V: TRBV5-1
J: TRBJ2-2
size: .
length: 16
D: .

CDR3: CATSRGQVDQPQHF
DNA: TGTGCCACCAGCAGAGGGCAGGTGGATCAGCCCCAGCATTTT
V: TRBV15
J: TRBJ1-5
size: .
length: 14
D: .

CDR3: CASSQEQGAHDEKLFF
DNA: TGTGCCAGCAGCCAAGAACAGGGGGCTCATGATGAAAAACTGTTTTTT
V: TRBV4-2
J: TRBJ1-4
size: .
length: 16
D: TRBD1

CDR3: CAISDSGSNTGELFF
DNA: TGTGCCATCAGTGACTCGGGGTCGAACACCGGGGAGCTGTTTTTT
V: TRBV10-3
J: TRBJ2-2
size: .
length: 15
D: .

CDR3: CASSRPLAGGEFF
DNA: TGTGCCAGCAGCCGCCCCCTGGCAGGCGGGGAGTTCTTC
V: TRBV11-2
J: TRBJ2-1
size: .
length: 13
D: .

CDR3: CASSPTGGSEAQHF
DNA: TGTGCCAGCTCACCGACAGGGGGGAGCGAGGCCCAGCATTTT
V: TRBV18
J: TRBJ1-5
size: .
length: 14
D: TRBD1

CDR3: CASTPPGNSPLHF
DNA: TGTGCCAGCACCCCTCCGGGTAATTCACCCCTCCACTTT
V: TRBV6-5
J: TRBJ1-6
size: once
length: 13
D: .

CDR3: CTSSGRGHPYEQYF
DNA: TGCACCAGCAGTGGCCGAGGACACCCCTACGAGCAGTACTTC
V: TRBV1
J: TRBJ2-7
size: .
length: 14
D: .

CDR3: CASSGLAANTGELFF
DNA: TGTGCCAGCAGTGGACTAGCGGCGAACACCGGGGAGCTGTTTTTT
V: TRBV2
J: TRBJ2-2
size: .
length: 15
D: TRBD2

CDR3: CASSERQGDQPQHF
DNA: TGTGCCAGCAGTGAACGACAGGGCGATCAGCCCCAGCATTTT
V: TRBV2
J: TRBJ1-5
size: .
length: 14
D: TRBD1

CDR3: CASSQFSGRTNNEQFF
DNA: TGTGCCAGCAGCCAATTTAGCGGGAGAACTAACAATGAGCAGTTCTTC
V: TRBV14
J: TRBJ2-1
size: few
length: 16
D: TRBD2

CDR3: CASSLVADTEAFF
DNA: TGCGCCAGCAGCTTGGTGGCGGACACTGAAGCTTTCTTT
V: TRBV5-1
J: TRBJ1-1
size: .
length: 13
D: .

CDR3: CASSEGGRRDYEQYF
DNA: TGTGCCAGCAGTGAAGGAGGCAGAAGAGACTACGAGCAGTACTTC
V: TRBV2
J: TRBJ2-7
size: .
length: 15
D: .

CDR3: CASSPPWGPGGKIGQETQYF
DNA: TGTGCCAGCAGCCCACCGTGGGGCCCGGGCGGAAAGATTGGACAAGAGACCCAGTACTTC
V: TRBV4-2
J: TRBJ2-5
size: .
length: 20
D: .

CDR3: CASSPAPGQGNGYTF
DNA: TGCGCCAGCAGCCCCGCCCCGGGACAGGGGAATGGCTACACCTTC
V: TRBV5-1
J: TRBJ1-2
size: .
length: 15
D: TRBD1

CDR3: CASSLAISRGREAFF
DNA: TGCGCCAGCAGCTTGGCGATCAGCAGGGGGCGGGAGGCTTTCTTT
V: TRBV5-1
J: TRBJ1-1
size: few
length: 15
D: TRBD1

CDR3: CASSEKVSSGPMAETQYF
DNA: TGTGCCAGCAGTGAAAAGGTTTCTAGCGGCCCAATGGCAGAGACCCAGTACTTC
V: TRBV6-1
J: TRBJ2-5
size: .
length: 18
D: TRBD2

CDR3: CASSSRQSYEQYF
DNA: TGCGCCAGCAGTTCAAGACAGTCCTACGAGCAGTACTTC
V: TRBV10-2
J: TRBJ2-7
size: .
length: 13
D: .

CDR3: CSVEKRSRGRQYF
DNA: TGCAGCGTTGAAAAACGTAGCAGGGGGAGGCAGTACTTC
V: TRBV29-1
J: TRBJ2-7
size: .
length: 13
D: TRBD1

CDR3: CASSYNERGALNYNEQFF
DNA: TGCGCCAGCAGCTATAATGAGCGGGGGGCCCTAAATTACAATGAGCAGTTCTTC
V: TRBV5-1
J: TRBJ2-1
size: .
length: 18
D: TRBD2

CDR3: CASRTGPNTEAFF
DNA: TGCGCCAGCAGGACAGGGCCGAACACTGAAGCTTTCTTT
V: TRBV10-1
J: TRBJ1-1
size: .
length: 13
D: TRBD1

CDR3: CASSHTGAGTEAFF
DNA: TGCGCCAGCAGTCACACAGGGGCCGGGACTGAAGCTTTCTTT
V: TRBV10-2
J: TRBJ1-1
size: few
length: 14
D: TRBD1

CDR3: CASSLGQPSGNTIYF
DNA: TGTGCCAGCTCACTGGGACAGCCCTCTGGAAACACCATATATTTT
V: TRBV18
J: TRBJ1-3
size: .
length: 15
D: TRBD1

CDR3: CASSLGDRGGYGYTF
DNA: TGTGCCAGCAGCTTGGGGGACAGGGGAGGCTATGGCTACACCTTC
V: TRBV5-6
J: TRBJ1-2
size: .
length: 15
D: TRBD1

CDR3: CASSLLVGDISYEQYF
DNA: TGTGCCAGCAGCTTGTTGGTCGGGGACATCTCCTACGAGCAGTACTTC
V: TRBV5-4
J: TRBJ2-7
size: .
length: 16
D: .

CDR3: CASSYLSSVNEQFF
DNA: TGTGCCAGCAGTTACTTATCGTCTGTTAATGAGCAGTTCTTC
V: TRBV6-5
J: TRBJ2-1
size: once
length: 14
D: .

CDR3: CASSEGQRNTEAFF
DNA: TGTGCCAGCAGCGAAGGACAGCGGAACACTGAAGCTTTCTTT
V: TRBV7-6
J: TRBJ1-1
size: .
length: 14
D: .

CDR3: CASSPRLAGGPSTDTQYF
DNA: TGTGCCAGCTCACCAAGGCTAGCGGGAGGGCCTAGCACAGATACGCAGTATTTT
V: TRBV18
J: TRBJ2-3
size: .
length: 18
D: TRBD2

CDR3: CASSPRTSGSYEQYF
DNA: TGTGCCAGCAGCCCGCGGACTAGCGGCTCCTACGAGCAGTACTTC
V: TRBV9
J: TRBJ2-7
size: .
length: 15
D: TRBD2

CDR3: CASSQTGLLTDTQYF
DNA: TGCGCCAGCAGCCAGACGGGACTCCTCACAGATACGCAGTATTTT
V: TRBV4-1
J: TRBJ2-3
size: .
length: 15
D: .

CDR3: CASTLGGNRQPQHF
DNA: TGTGCCAGCACCCTGGGGGGGAATCGACAGCCCCAGCATTTT
V: TRBV28
J: TRBJ1-5
size: .
length: 14
D: .

CDR3: CASSYSLLEPQHF
DNA: TGTGCCAGCAGTTACTCCCTCCTTGAGCCCCAGCATTTT
V: TRBV6-5
J: TRBJ1-5
size: .
length: 13
D: .

CDR3: CASWTSGRYEQYF
DNA: TGTGCCAGCTGGACTAGCGGGAGGTATGAGCAGTACTTC
V: TRBV2
J: TRBJ2-7
size: .
length: 13
D: TRBD2

CDR3: CASSVGRLGGYTF
DNA: TGTGCCAGCAGCGTCGGGAGGTTAGGGGGCTACACCTTC
V: TRBV9
J: TRBJ1-2
size: .
length: 13
D: .

CDR3: CASSFQGVRMNTGELFF
DNA: TGTGCCAGCAGCTTTCAGGGCGTACGGATGAACACCGGGGAGCTGTTTTTT
V: TRBV11-2
J: TRBJ2-2
size: few
length: 17
D: .

CDR3: CSASETSGTDTQYF
DNA: TGCAGTGCTAGTGAGACTAGCGGCACAGATACGCAGTATTTT
V: TRBV20-1
J: TRBJ2-3
size: .
length: 14
D: TRBD2

CDR3: CASSYWSGGADGYTF
DNA: TGTGCCAGCAGTTACTGGTCAGGGGGCGCGGATGGCTACACCTTC
V: TRBV6-5
J: TRBJ1-2
size: .
length: 15
D: TRBD1

CDR3: CASSLGASGTRETQYF
DNA: TGTGCCAGCAGCTTAGGGGCTAGCGGGACCCGGGAGACCCAGTACTTC
V: TRBV7-2
J: TRBJ2-5
size: .
length: 16
D: TRBD2

CDR3: CASSQVRYYGYTF
DNA: TGTGCCAGCAGCCAGGTCAGATATTATGGCTACACCTTC
V: TRBV3-1/TRBV3-2
J: TRBJ1-2
size: .
length: 13
D: .

CDR3: CSVPRAVSNTEAFF
DNA: TGCAGCGTCCCGCGGGCGGTGTCGAACACTGAAGCTTTCTTT
V: TRBV29-1
J: TRBJ1-1
size: .
length: 14
D: .